The next 29 T cell receptor beta chains were all read from a single sample in a study of shared clonotypes between healthy human individuals. The protocol was immunoSEQ multiplex PCR, while the TCRdb copy is restricted to in-frame clones and leaves out a portion. Among about 2 million clones listed, about 95% were seen once. CD45RO-negative, CCR7-selected cells formed the naive CD8 fraction, which excluded terminally differentiated effector memory CD45RA+ cells. Sequencing input: naive CD8+ T cells sorted from blood. Receptor source: a man between 18 and 29 years old in good health.

This chain connects TRBV30 to TRBJ2-2; unclear D gene. The CDR3 contains 13 residues. Trimming removed 2 bases from V and 3 bases from J, with 7 bases in between. Looked up from germline, CDR1 is GTSNPN and CDR2 is SVGIG (reference sequence). CDR3: CAWSWMDTGELFF. CDR3 DNA: TGTGCCTGGAGTTGGATGGACACCGGGGAGCTGTTTTTT. Drawing the rest from reference TRBV30 and TRBJ2-2, the complete variable domain is SQTIHQWPATLVQPVGSPLSLECTVEGTSNPNLYWYRQAAGRGLQLLFYSVGIGQISSEVPQNLSASRPQDRQFILSSKKLLLSDSGFYLCAWSWMDTGELFFGEGSRLTVL.

V is TRBV4-3 and J is TRBJ2-3; D is perhaps TRBD2 (7 bases). The V end was cut by 1 base, the J end by 5 bases, with 16 bases between. This CDR3 is 16 amino acids long. Per germline, CDR1 LGHNA and CDR2 YSLEER. This CDR3 is CASSQVPGGEEDTQYF. The CDR3 coding sequence is TGCGCCAGCAGCCAAGTCCCGGGGGGCGAGGAAGATACGCAGTATTTT.

This sequence joins TRBV2 and TRBJ2-7, with unresolved D. CDR3 length: 13 residues. The germline CDR1 and CDR2 sequences are SNHLY and FYNNEI. Between the trimmed V and J ends, which lost 7 bases and 6 bases, there was a span of 16 bases. The CDR3 region is CASTSLALLEQYF. The CDR3 region has the DNA TGTGCCAGCACGTCCCTTGCGCTTCTCGAGCAGTACTTC.

In this sample, this clone turned up once. The chain recombines TRBV28 with TRBJ2-2; the D gene could be TRBD1 or TRBD2 (6 bases each). The germline V gene encodes CDR1 MDHEN and CDR2 SYDVKM. Trimming removed 3 bases at V and 2 bases at J, with 10 bases between. The CDR3 extends over 15 amino acids. CDR3 DNA sequence: TGTGCCAGCAGTTTCGGGGGCCCCAACACCGGGGAGCTGTTTTTT. This codes for CASSFGGPNTGELFF. Full variable domain (outside the CDR3, taken from reference TRBV28 and TRBJ2-2): DVKVTQSSRYLVKRTGEKVFLECVQDMDHENMFWYRQDPGLGLRLIYFSYDVKMKEKGDIPEGYSVSREKKERFSLILESASTNQTSMYLCASSFGGPNTGELFFGEGSRLTVL.

The rearrangement joins TRBV23-1 to TRBJ2-5, with D unresolved. TRBV23-1 is placed among ORFs of uncertain function. Trimming took 0 bases from V and 4 from J, leaving 12 bases between them. The CDR3 sequence is 15 residues long. The CDR3 sequence is CASSQSQRVRETQYF. In nucleotides, the CDR3 is TGCGCCAGCAGTCAATCCCAGCGAGTTCGAGAGACCCAGTACTTC.

In this sample, this clone turned up once. This chain connects TRBV6-6 to TRBJ2-7; D is unresolved. Trimming left V 4 bases short and J 2 bases short, with 9 bases between. This CDR3 contains 13 residues. CDR1 is MNHNY, CDR2 SVGAGI, per germline (reference sequence). CDR3: CASSLENTYEQYF. The CDR3 DNA reads as TGTGCCAGCAGTTTGGAGAACACCTACGAGCAGTACTTC.

Turning to this clone: Other DNA variants within this sample encode the same CDR3. This chain connects TRBV7-9 to TRBJ2-7, with D perhaps given as TRBD1 or TRBD2 (6 bases each). This CDR3 is built from 14 residues. CDR1 SEHNR and CDR2 FQNEAQ come from the germline V gene (reference sequence). The V gene lost 5 bases and the J gene lost 2 bases, with 13 bases spanning the gap. In DNA form, the CDR3 reads TGTGCCAGCAGCGTTACGGGGGCGGCCTACGAGCAGTACTTC. Its translation: CASSVTGAAYEQYF.

The V gene is TRBV7-9, the J gene TRBJ2-5; maybe TRBD1 (5 bases). The CDR3 is 16 amino acids. Trimming stripped 3 bases from V and 0 bases from J, with 14 bases between. Germline CDR1 is SEHNR and CDR2 is FQNEAQ (reference sequence). The CDR3 DNA sequence: TGTGCCAGCAGCTTTAATCAGGGCTCCTACCAAGAGACCCAGTACTTC. It encodes CASSFNQGSYQETQYF.

The chain recombines TRBV19 with TRBJ2-2; 8 positions match TRBD2. The CDR3 sequence is 16 residues long. Losses at the gene ends were 0 bases for V and 1 base for J; bases not matched to a gene: 1. Germline CDR1 and CDR2: LNHDA and SQIVND (reference sequence). As DNA, the CDR3 is TGTGCCAGTAGTATAGATCGGGAGGGGAACACCGGGGAGCTGTTTTTT. This gives the protein CASSIDREGNTGELFF.

This clone was detected once. The V and J genes are TRBV5-1 and TRBJ2-7; 9 bases agree with TRBD1. The trim removed 4 bases at V and 7 bases at J, leaving 12 bases unmatched. The CDR3 extends over 15 amino acids. The germline gives CDR1 SGHRS, CDR2 YFSETQ. DNA for the CDR3: TGCGCCAGCAGCGGCGGGACAGGGCTGATGGGGGAGCAGTACTTC. It is translated as CASSGGTGLMGEQYF. The whole variable domain, filled in from reference TRBV5-1 and TRBJ2-7, reads KAGVTQTPRYLIKTRGQQVTLSCSPISGHRSVSWYQQTPGQGLQFLFEYFSETQRNKGNFPGRFSGRQFSNSRSEMNVSTLELGDSALYLCASSGGTGLMGEQYFGPGTRLTVT.

This chain connects TRBV13 to TRBJ2-7; 8 bases are shared with TRBD1. CDR1 is PRHDT and CDR2 is FYEKMQ in the germline V gene (reference sequence). V lost 4 bases, J lost 1 base, and 9 bases stayed unmatched. The CDR3 runs to 16 residues. For the CDR3, the DNA is TGTGCCAGCAGCTCGACTCAAGGACAGGGTTCCTACGAGCAGTACTTC. Protein product: CASSSTQGQGSYEQYF.

V and J are TRBV29-1 and TRBJ2-7; 8 bases are a match to TRBD1. V shed 0 bases, J shed 3 bases, and the junction held 4 bases outside the gene matches. The V gene's germline CDR1 is SQVTM and CDR2 ANQGSEA. The CDR3 has 14 amino acids. The CDR3 sequence: CSVEDGTGHYEQYF. The DNA of the CDR3 is TGCAGCGTTGAAGACGGGACAGGCCACTACGAGCAGTACTTC.

As regards this clone: The same CDR3 arises from other DNA sequences in this sample as well. The rearrangement joins TRBV11-2 to TRBJ2-7, with D unclear. The CDR3 covers 13 residues. Germline V gives CDR1 SGHAT, CDR2 FQNNGV. V was cut by 3 bases and J by 4 bases, with 10 bases left in between. The CDR3 sequence: CASSLSGPYEQYF. CDR3 bases: TGTGCCAGCAGCTTGTCGGGCCCGTACGAGCAGTACTTC.

V and J are TRBV5-4 and TRBJ1-2; the match to TRBD1 covers 7 bases. This CDR3 spans 15 amino acids. Germline V gene lookup returns CDR1 SGHNT and CDR2 YYREEE (reference sequence). Trimming at V came to 1 base and at J to 8 bases, leaving 11 bases not matched to a gene. In DNA, the CDR3 is TGTGCCAGCAGCTTGTTGGGGCAGGGGGTCTGGGGCTACACCTTC. This sequence encodes CASSLLGQGVWGYTF.

The chain combines TRBV29-1 with TRBJ1-4; possibly TRBD1 for D (5 bases). The CDR3 is made up of 13 amino acids. Germline V gene data show CDR1 as SQVTM and CDR2 as ANQGSEA. Trimming took 6 bases from V and 6 from J, leaving 14 bases between them. The CDR3 reads CSVGPGIDEKLFF. The CDR3 DNA reads TGCAGCGTGGGGCCCGGTATAGATGAAAAACTGTTTTTT.

This clone was picked up one time. CDR3 residues: CASSFFEATSYGYTF. In DNA form, the CDR3 reads TGTGCCAGCAGTTTTTTCGAGGCAACCAGCTATGGCTACACCTTC. V and J are TRBV28 and TRBJ1-2; no reliable D call. Trimming removed 3 bases from V and 4 bases from J, with 15 bases in between. CDR1 MDHEN and CDR2 SYDVKM come from the germline V gene. The length of the CDR3 is 15 residues.

This clone was counted a single time. The chain has TRBV6-5 and TRBJ1-6, with 9 bases lining up with TRBD1. V lost 4 bases to trimming and J lost 7 bases; unmatched junction nucleotides: 8. Germline loops: CDR1 MNHEY, CDR2 SVGAGI. This CDR3 region has 16 residues. CDR3 in DNA: TGTGCCAGCAGTTCTATCGGGACAGGGTACAATTCACCCCTCCACTTT. Encoded protein: CASSSIGTGYNSPLHF.

V usage is TRBV27 and J usage is TRBJ2-7; no clear D gene. Trimming stripped 4 bases from V and 2 bases from J, with 9 bases between. Germline assignment: CDR1 MNHEY and CDR2 SMNVEV (reference sequence). This CDR3 has 13 residues. The CDR3 region has the DNA TGTGCCAGCAGTTCCCAGTCTCCCTACGAGCAGTACTTC. Translated, it gives CASSSQSPYEQYF.

This chain joins TRBV5-4 and TRBJ2-2; TRBD1 matches at 10 bases. The V gene end was trimmed by 8 bases and the J gene end by 3 bases; junction bases not matched to a gene: 10. CDR1 and CDR2 from the germline V gene are SGHNT and YYREEE (reference sequence). This CDR3 spans 16 amino acids. CDR3 DNA: TGTGCCAGAAGCAGCCTAGGACAGGGGGACACCGGGGAGCTGTTTTTT. Translating gives CARSSLGQGDTGELFF.

This clone was recorded once. The rearrangement links TRBV5-1 to TRBJ1-2; 7 bases map to TRBD1. Germline CDR1 and CDR2: SGHRS and YFSETQ. V lost 0 bases to trimming and J lost 8 bases; unmatched junction nucleotides: 7. The CDR3 extends over 14 amino acids. The CDR3 DNA follows: TGCGCCAGCAGCTTGGGAGAGGGGGCGGACGGCTACACCTTC. The encoded protein is CASSLGEGADGYTF.

This rearrangement joins TRBV6-1 to TRBJ2-7; D is unclear. V shed 6 bases and J shed 4 bases, with 13 bases lying between them. Germline V gene sequence: CDR1 MNHNS, CDR2 SASEGT. The CDR3 loop spans 13 amino acids. The CDR3 coding sequence is TGTGCCAGCAGCCTGGCCCTCACTTACGAGCAGTACTTC. The encoded protein is CASSLALTYEQYF.

The chain uses TRBV7-9 and TRBJ2-5, with 9 bases lining up with TRBD1. The junction had 7 bases not matched to a gene; V was cut back by 3 bases and J by 5 bases. CDR3 length: 15 residues. Looked up from germline, CDR1 is SEHNR and CDR2 is FQNEAQ (reference sequence). This CDR3 reads CASSLPTGGTETQYF. The CDR3 bases are TGTGCCAGCAGCTTGCCGACAGGGGGTACGGAGACCCAGTACTTC.

This clone appeared a single time. Within the sample, other DNA sequences also encode this same CDR3. The V and J genes are TRBV27 and TRBJ2-1, with D perhaps matching TRBD1 (5 bases). Germline loops: CDR1 MNHEY, CDR2 SMNVEV (reference sequence). The CDR3 sequence is 14 residues long. Between the trimmed V and J ends, which lost 2 bases and 5 bases, there was a span of 10 bases. The CDR3: CASSLRSGNNEQFF. The CDR3 coding sequence is TGTGCCAGCAGTTTAAGGTCAGGGAACAATGAGCAGTTCTTC.

The chain joins TRBV29-1 to TRBJ2-7, with D perhaps matching TRBD1 or TRBD2 (6 bases each). The germline V gene encodes CDR1 SQVTM and CDR2 ANQGSEA. CDR3 size: 12 residues. V lost 6 bases and J lost 7, with 16 bases in between. The CDR3 loop is CSVPNRAGEQYF. DNA for the CDR3: TGCAGCGTACCAAACAGGGCGGGGGAGCAGTACTTC.

The V gene is TRBV9, the J gene TRBJ2-2; possible D gene TRBD1, 6 bases. V lost 3 bases to trimming and J lost 6 bases, with 21 bases between them. There are 17 residues in the CDR3. Germline CDR1 SGDLS, CDR2 YYNGEE. This CDR3 is CASSEDRPLSYAGELFF. The DNA for the CDR3 is TGTGCCAGCAGCGAAGACAGGCCCCTTAGCTACGCCGGGGAGCTGTTTTTT.

This chain's CDR3 is CASNMAVTGNEQYF. DNA for the CDR3: TGTGCCAGCAACATGGCCGTGACAGGGAACGAGCAGTACTTC. The chain recombines TRBV5-6 with TRBJ2-7; 7 bases match TRBD1. This CDR3 has 14 amino acids. V gave up 6 bases and J gave up 5 bases; unmatched junction bases: 11. Germline V gene sequence: CDR1 SGHDT, CDR2 YYEEEE.

The V call is TRBV5-6, the J call TRBJ2-7; weak D call: TRBD2 (6 bases). Trimming pared 4 bases from V and 3 bases from J, leaving 8 bases between. From germline, CDR1 is SGHDT and CDR2 YYEEEE. The CDR3 runs 12 residues. CDR3 sequence: CASSAGSYEQYF. CDR3 DNA sequence: TGTGCCAGCAGCGCCGGGAGCTACGAGCAGTACTTC.

The rearrangement joins TRBV6-1 to TRBJ2-7; no reliable D call. In germline, CDR1 is MNHNS, CDR2 SASEGT. The length of the CDR3 is 12 residues. The V end lost 3 bases, the J end lost 6 bases, and 9 bases lay between the germline ends. Here the CDR3 DNA reads TGTGCCAGCAGTGACATAAGTTCCGAGCAGTACTTC. It yields the protein CASSDISSEQYF.

The chain links TRBV27 to TRBJ2-7; weak D call: TRBD1 (5 bases). Trimming shortened V by 5 bases and J by 6 bases, and 11 bases separated the two germline ends. The CDR3 has 12 residues. Germline V CDR1 and CDR2: MNHEY, SMNVEV (reference sequence). The CDR3 nucleotides read TGTGCCAGCAGTCGCACAGGTCGCGAGCAGTACTTC. Its protein product is CASSRTGREQYF.